The rows below give T cell receptor beta chains drawn from one sample of a study of T cells in tuberculosis. The protocol was immunoSEQ multiplex PCR, while the TCRdb copy is restricted to in-frame clones and leaves out a portion. The sample records over 25,000 clones, around 92% being singletons. Specimen: PBMCs, collected at tuberculosis diagnosis. Every receptor here comes from an adult with tuberculosis. Some clones in this sample may be carry-over from other donors' samples. Both conserved end residues are part of each CDR3. The D gene is left open where the match is weak. Size tells how often a clone was seen (once, few, many) or the class of an expanded clone, and some rows leave it out.

size: once; D: .; J: TRBJ2-4; length: 16; V: TRBV5-1; CDR3: CASSNHSGIAKNIQYF; DNA: TGCGCCAGCAGTAATCACTCCGGGATAGCCAAAAACATTCAGTACTTC
size: .; D: .; J: TRBJ1-2; length: 15; V: TRBV2; CDR3: CASSEARQSFYGYTF; DNA: TGTGCCAGCAGTGAAGCGAGACAGAGTTTCTATGGCTACACCTTC
size: .; D: .; J: TRBJ2-3; length: 15; V: TRBV2; CDR3: CASSHGGPSTDTQYF; DNA: TGTGCCAGCAGTCACGGGGGGCCTAGCACAGATACGCAGTATTTT
size: .; D: TRBD1; J: TRBJ2-2; length: 15; V: TRBV6-1; CDR3: CASRRTGGNTGELFF; DNA: TGTGCCAGCAGAAGGACAGGGGGCAACACCGGGGAGCTGTTTTTT
size: .; D: TRBD1; J: TRBJ1-3; length: 14; V: TRBV18; CDR3: CASSHRGAGNTIYF; DNA: TGTGCCAGCTCACACAGGGGGGCTGGAAACACCATATATTTT
size: .; D: .; J: TRBJ2-2; length: 14; V: TRBV5-1; CDR3: CASSLVADTGELFF; DNA: TGCGCCAGCAGCTTGGTGGCAGACACCGGGGAGCTGTTTTTT
size: .; D: TRBD2; J: TRBJ2-3; length: 16; V: TRBV30; CDR3: CAWSLSSGGLTDTQYF; DNA: TGTGCCTGGAGTCTGAGTAGCGGGGGACTCACAGATACGCAGTATTTT
size: .; D: TRBD1; J: TRBJ1-2; length: 15; V: TRBV25-1; CDR3: CASSGPWDRSYGYTF; DNA: TGTGCCAGCAGTGGCCCATGGGACAGATCCTATGGCTACACCTTC
size: .; D: TRBD1; J: TRBJ2-6; length: 18; V: TRBV11-2; CDR3: CASSPRDRGRSGANVLTF; DNA: TGTGCCAGCAGCCCGCGGGACAGGGGGCGATCTGGGGCCAACGTCCTGACTTTC
size: once; D: TRBD2; J: TRBJ2-7; length: 16; V: TRBV7-8; CDR3: CASSPHRGVGSYEQYF; DNA: TGTGCCAGCAGCCCTCACCGGGGGGTAGGCTCCTACGAGCAGTACTTC
size: .; D: .; J: TRBJ1-6; length: 15; V: TRBV5-1; CDR3: CASSLRTTYNSPLHF; DNA: TGCGCCAGCAGCTTGAGGACAACATATAATTCACCCCTCCACTTT
size: .; D: TRBD1; J: TRBJ1-2; length: 14; V: TRBV2; CDR3: CASLGTGGNYGYTF; DNA: TGTGCCAGCCTAGGGACAGGGGGCAACTATGGCTACACCTTC